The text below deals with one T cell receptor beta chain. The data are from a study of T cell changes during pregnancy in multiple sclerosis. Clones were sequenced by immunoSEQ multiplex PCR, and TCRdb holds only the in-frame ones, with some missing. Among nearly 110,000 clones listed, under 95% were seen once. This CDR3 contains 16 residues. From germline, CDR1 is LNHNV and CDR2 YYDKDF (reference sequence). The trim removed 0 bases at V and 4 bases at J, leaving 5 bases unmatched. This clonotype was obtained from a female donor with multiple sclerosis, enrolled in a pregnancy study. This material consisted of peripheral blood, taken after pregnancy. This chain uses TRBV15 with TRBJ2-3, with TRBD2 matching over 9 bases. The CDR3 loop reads CATSRDPAGGPDTQYF. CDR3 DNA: TGTGCCACCAGCAGAGATCCAGCGGGAGGCCCAGATACGCAGTATTTT. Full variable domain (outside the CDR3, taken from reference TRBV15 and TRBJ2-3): DAMVIQNPRYQVTQFGKPVTLSCSQTLNHNVMYWYQQKSSQAPKLLFHYYDKDFNNEADTPDNFQSRRPNTSFCFLDIRSPGLGDTAMYLCATSRDPAGGPDTQYFGPGTRLTVL.